This TCR beta chain was profiled in a study of control samples from healthy donors and cancer patients. Assay used: immunoSEQ multiplex PCR; TCRdb lists only in-frame clones, some missing. Of 120,000 or so clones listed, around 94% are singletons. V gave up 2 bases and J gave up 5 bases; unmatched junction bases: 4. Germline V CDR1 and CDR2: MNHEY, SVGAGI. The CDR3 covers 14 residues. The sequence derives from a man older than 75 with head and neck cancer. The sequencing sample was made of PBMCs. The chain combines TRBV6-5 with TRBJ2-5; 8 bases are shared with TRBD1. Here the CDR3 reads CASSYLDREETQYF. DNA for the CDR3: TGTGCCAGCAGTTACCTGGACAGGGAGGAGACCCAGTACTTC.